The sequence of this TCR beta chain was determined in a study of Graves' ophthalmopathy and Graves' hyperthyroidism. Study results and limitations: Thyroid clonotypes that were expanded above 0.001 frequency mostly also appeared in blood. Built on 13 signatures, a model told ophthalmopathy apart from stable hyperthyroidism with over 85% sensitivity and 81.08% specificity.

Amplification of the TCR beta CDR3 regions used RNA transcripts (as template). The library came from an HTBI-primed first-round RT-PCR and a second-round multiplex PCR. MiXCR, run by TCRdb on the multiplex PCR reads, gives a single entry per CDR3 protein. The top ten hold around 6.9% of the sample, which has fewer than 650,000 distinct CDR3 sequences, roughly 20% seen once. This clonotype was counted many times. The target antigen is unknown. PBMCs were obtained from 8 to 10 ml of fresh peripheral blood. This sequence was found in a woman under 30 with stable Graves' hyperthyroidism. Some clones in this sample may be carry-over from other donors' samples. The specimen sequenced was peripheral blood.

CDR3: CAIGLGGGTEAFF. CDR3 coding DNA: TGTGCCATCGGTTTGGGGGGAGGGACTGAAGCTTTCTTT. V gene TRBV10-3 combines with J gene TRBJ1-1, with D perhaps matching TRBD1 (5 bases). The CDR3 extends over 13 amino acids. Between the trimmed V and J ends, which lost 8 bases and 5 bases, there was a span of 15 bases. Germline lookup yields CDR1 ENHRY and CDR2 SYGVKD.